The clone carrying this T cell receptor beta chain showed up many times. The sample is drawn from a study of low-dose radiotherapy and immunotherapy resistance in tumors. Study-wide background: The schedule for Cohort 2 used 1 Gy per fraction every two weeks, which added up to 13 Gy over 26 weeks. Patients were treated with intravenous nivolumab at 240 mg every two weeks and were also dosed with ipilimumab at 1 mg/kg every six weeks.

Time point: before trial treatment. The CDR3 consists of 16 residues. The germline CDR1 and CDR2 sequences are SGHRS and YFSETQ. J gave up 4 bases and V 4 bases, and 11 bases lay outside the gene matches. First-strand cDNA relied on TRAV- and TRBV-specific primers spanning alpha and beta chains. With a constant-region primer and a V-primer adapter, TCRs were subjected to about 20 PCR cycles of amplification. MiXCR, run by TCRdb on the reads, gives a single entry per CDR3 protein. The sample lists nearly 95,000 distinct CDR3 sequences; more than 8% were seen once. This rearrangement joins TRBV5-1 to TRBJ2-1; 7 bases fit TRBD1. Sequencing was performed on PBMCs, taken before treatment. The receptor comes from a male donor with prostate cancer. CDR3 sequence (DNA): TGCGCCAGCAGCCTAGAGAACCGGGACAGATACAATGAGCAGTTCTTC. Translating it yields CASSLENRDRYNEQFF.